This entry describes one T cell receptor (beta chain). The CDR3 contains 12 residues. Trimming stripped 6 bases from V and 5 bases from J, with 11 bases between. Germline V gene data show CDR1 as MDHEN and CDR2 as SYDVKM. The assay was immunoSEQ multiplex PCR, and TCRdb's table has in-frame clones only and misses some. The sample lists about 33,000 clones, around 86% seen once, with 62% in the top ten. The data were taken from a study of blood T cell repertoires in COVID-19. In the study overall: The United States, Italy and Spain supplied acute and convalescent COVID-19 samples.

J is TRBJ2-7 and V is TRBV28; D not resolved. This sequence was found in a man in his 70s with acute or convalescent COVID-19. The specimen sequenced was peripheral blood. CDR3 nucleotide sequence: TGTGCCAGCAGGGTCGGTCCGCACGAGCAGTACTTC. Encoded protein: CASRVGPHEQYF.